The 16 T cell receptor beta chains presented below share a single source sample, sequenced in a study of shared clonotypes between healthy human individuals. Profiled with immunoSEQ multiplex PCR; TCRdb holds only in-frame clones, not every one. The sample yields almost 750,000 clones, over 60% seen once. Sequenced material: memory CD4+ T cells sorted from blood. Sample subset: CD45RA-negative fraction. These receptors were collected from a woman under 40 in good health.

The gene calls are TRBV4-2 and TRBJ2-1, with 10 nucleotides matching TRBD2. V gave up 0 bases and J gave up 15 bases; unmatched junction bases: 8. CDR3 length: 14 residues. Germline V CDR1 and CDR2: LGHNA, YNFKEQ. The CDR3 nucleotides read TGTGCCAGCAGCCAAGATCCAGCGGGAGGGACACTGTTCTTC. This encodes CASSQDPAGGTLFF.

The gene calls are TRBV2 and TRBJ2-3; 9 nucleotides line up with TRBD1. The V segment lost 7 bases and the J segment 5 bases; nucleotides outside the gene matches: 10. Germline-derived CDR1 and CDR2 are SNHLY and FYNNEI. This CDR3 has 15 amino acids. The DNA of the CDR3 is TGTGCCAGCAATCCACAGGGGGCCCCTCAAGATACGCAGTATTTT. Amino acids: CASNPQGAPQDTQYF.

This clone was counted a single time. V gene TRBV19 combines with J gene TRBJ1-1; TRBD1 agrees at 7 bases. The length of the CDR3 is 15 residues. The J segment lost 4 bases and the V segment lost 5 bases, leaving 10 bases of the junction unmatched. The germline gives CDR1 LNHDA, CDR2 SQIVND (reference sequence). The CDR3 DNA reads TGTGCCAGTAGTCCCCAGCCACAGGGGCCCACTGAAGCTTTCTTT. Protein sequence: CASSPQPQGPTEAFF.

The chain combines TRBV9 with TRBJ1-1; TRBD1 is a possible D gene (5 bases). Trimming removed 3 bases at V and 5 bases at J, with 14 bases between. Per the germline V gene, CDR1 is SGDLS and CDR2 is YYNGEE. The CDR3 contains 14 residues. In nucleotides, the CDR3 is TGTGCCAGCAGCGATCAGGGTCGGGGGACTGAAGCTTTCTTT. Protein sequence: CASSDQGRGTEAFF.

Here the CDR3 reads CSGARGDPNTEAFF. In DNA form, the CDR3 reads TGCAGCGGCGCTCGAGGGGACCCGAACACTGAAGCTTTCTTT. The chain carries TRBV29-1 and TRBJ1-1; weak D call: TRBD1 (5 bases). The CDR3 consists of 14 residues. V was trimmed by 7 bases and J by 1 base, leaving 16 bases between them. Looked up from germline, CDR1 is SQVTM and CDR2 is ANQGSEA.

V usage is TRBV11-3 and J usage is TRBJ2-1; 13 bases match TRBD2. Germline CDR1 SGHNT, CDR2 YENEEA. After removal of 5 bases from V and 1 base from J, the junction contained 8 bases not matched to a gene. The CDR3 has 18 residues. The CDR3 DNA sequence: TGTGCCAGCAGCCCACGACTAGCGGGGGGTCTATCCTACAATGAGCAGTTCTTC. Translating it yields CASSPRLAGGLSYNEQFF.

The rearrangement joins TRBV4-1 to TRBJ2-1, with TRBD1 identical over 9 bases. This CDR3 spans 17 amino acids. V dropped 0 bases and J dropped 9; count of bases not matched to a gene: 12. Germline V gene lookup returns CDR1 MGHRA and CDR2 YSYEKL. CDR3 DNA sequence: TGCGCCAGCAGCCAAGATCGGTGGACAGGGGTTCCTAGTGAGCAGTTCTTC. This sequence encodes CASSQDRWTGVPSEQFF.

This chain uses TRBV6-5 with TRBJ1-3, with TRBD1 identical over 8 bases. From germline, CDR1 is MNHEY and CDR2 SVGAGI. This CDR3 region has 15 residues. V was pared by 4 bases and J by 3 bases, with 5 bases of the junction left unmatched. The CDR3 spells CASSFDRGRGNTIYF. CDR3 in DNA: TGTGCCAGCAGTTTCGACAGGGGACGTGGAAACACCATATATTTT.

The chain recombines TRBV7-8 with TRBJ1-4; 12 positions agree with TRBD1. This CDR3 is built from 17 residues. The V segment lost 1 base and the J segment 8 bases; nucleotides outside the gene matches: 8. Germline-derived CDR1 and CDR2 are SGHVS and FQNEAQ. CDR3 nucleotide sequence: TGTGCCAGCAGCTTAGTAGGGACAGGGGGCGCCAGCGAAAAACTGTTTTTT. Encoded protein: CASSLVGTGGASEKLFF.

The J gene is TRBJ2-3, the V gene TRBV28; D is uncertain. V was cut by 6 bases and J by 4 bases, with 8 bases left in between. Germline assignment: CDR1 MDHEN and CDR2 SYDVKM. The CDR3 loop spans 12 amino acids. The CDR3 sequence: CASSLLPDTQYF. CDR3 in DNA: TGTGCCAGCAGCTTACTCCCAGATACGCAGTATTTT.

In this sample, this clone turned up many times. The chain is built from TRBV7-2 and TRBJ2-1; 10 positions agree with TRBD2. Germline CDR1 is SGHTA and CDR2 is FQGNSA. The CDR3 extends over 15 amino acids. Germline trimming cut 6 bases from V and 7 bases from J; bases unmatched to any gene: 9. The CDR3 DNA sequence: TGTGCCAGCAGATCAGGACTAGCGGAAACGAATGAGCAGTTCTTC. Its translation is CASRSGLAETNEQFF.

The chain carries TRBV18 and TRBJ2-1; TRBD1 aligns across 8 bases. With 0 bases clipped from V and 9 bases from J, the junction kept 7 bases outside the gene matches. Germline CDR1 and CDR2: KGHSH and LQKENI. This CDR3 has 15 amino acids. The CDR3 sequence: CASSPPRGQVTEQFF. The CDR3 DNA reads TGTGCCAGCTCACCACCTAGGGGACAGGTGACTGAGCAGTTCTTC.

The chain links TRBV28 to TRBJ2-2; the D is unclear. The CDR3 is 13 residues long. Trimming took off 10 bases at V and 5 bases at J, with 14 bases between the two ends. CDR1 MDHEN and CDR2 SYDVKM come from the germline V gene. The DNA of the CDR3 is TGTGCCAAACGAGATAGTCAGACCGGGGAGCTGTTTTTT. This sequence encodes CAKRDSQTGELFF.

The gene calls are TRBV2 and TRBJ2-2; 8 nucleotides match TRBD1. Germline V lookup: CDR1 SNHLY, CDR2 FYNNEI. CDR3 length equals 15 residues. The V segment lost 7 bases and the J segment 5 bases; nucleotides outside the gene matches: 9. CDR3 residues: CASTAQGAPTGELFF. The CDR3 DNA sequence: TGTGCCAGCACGGCGCAGGGGGCACCAACCGGGGAGCTGTTTTTT.

V and J are TRBV7-9 and TRBJ2-2; 11 bases line up with TRBD1. This CDR3 is built from 15 residues. Germline CDR1 is SEHNR and CDR2 is FQNEAQ (reference sequence). The junction had 5 bases not matched to a gene; V was cut back by 7 bases and J by 4 bases. In DNA form, the CDR3 reads TGTGCCAGCATCACGGACAGGGGGCTCACCGGGGAGCTGTTTTTT. It translates to CASITDRGLTGELFF.

This chain connects TRBV27 to TRBJ2-7; 7 positions agree with TRBD1. Germline V gene data show CDR1 as MNHEY and CDR2 as SMNVEV (reference sequence). V was clipped by 5 bases and J by 2 bases; unmatched bases: 9. CDR3 length: 15 residues. The CDR3 spells CASSLTGAAAYEQYF. In DNA, the CDR3 is TGTGCCAGCAGTCTCACAGGGGCCGCAGCCTACGAGCAGTACTTC.